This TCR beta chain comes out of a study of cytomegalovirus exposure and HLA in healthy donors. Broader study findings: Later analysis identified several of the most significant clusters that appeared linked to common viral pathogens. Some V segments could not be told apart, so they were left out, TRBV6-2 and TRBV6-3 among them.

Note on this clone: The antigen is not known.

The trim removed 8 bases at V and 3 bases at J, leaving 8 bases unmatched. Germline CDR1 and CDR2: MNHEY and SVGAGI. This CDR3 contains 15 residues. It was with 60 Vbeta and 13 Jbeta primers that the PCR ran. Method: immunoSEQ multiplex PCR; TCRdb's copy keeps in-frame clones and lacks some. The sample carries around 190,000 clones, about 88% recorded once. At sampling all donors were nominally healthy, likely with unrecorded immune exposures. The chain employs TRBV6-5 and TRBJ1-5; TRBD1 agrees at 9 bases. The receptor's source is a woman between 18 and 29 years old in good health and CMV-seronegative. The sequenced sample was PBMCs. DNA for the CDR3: TGTGCCAGCGGAAATAACAGGGGGCCCAATCAGCCCCAGCATTTT. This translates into CASGNNRGPNQPQHF.